These 10 T cell receptor beta chains originate from one sample sequenced in a study of naive and memory T cell subsets. Four PCR rounds used nested alpha and beta constant region primers plus the SP2 primer. TCRdb passed the UMI-ligation and nested PCR reads through MiXCR, listing each CDR3 protein once. Among about 25,000 distinct CDR3 sequences listed, roughly 5.2% were seen once. The library had UMIs added by 3' ligation of an oligonucleotide to TCR cDNA. What was sequenced was blood. The receptors come from an adult in good health.

In its sample, this clonotype was seen a few times. This chain links TRBV5-6 with TRBJ1-2; maybe TRBD1 (6 bases). CDR1 and CDR2 from the germline V gene are SGHDT and YYEEEE. V lost 9 bases and J 1 base, leaving 16 bases between the germline ends. CDR3 length equals 14 residues. CDR3 bases: TGTGCCAACAACCGGACAGCTTTTAACTATGGCTACACCTTC. It specifies CANNRTAFNYGYTF. Combining the CDR3 with reference TRBV5-6 and TRBJ1-2 gives the whole variable domain DAGVTQSPTHLIKTRGQQVTLRCSPKSGHDTVSWYQQALGQGPQFIFQYYEEEERQRGNFPDRFSGHQFPNYSSELNVNALLLGDSALYLCANNRTAFNYGYTFGSGTRLTVV.

This clonotype was seen many times. The rearrangement links TRBV29-1 to TRBJ2-1; D may be TRBD1 (6 bases). The length of the CDR3 is 15 residues. Germline V gene lookup returns CDR1 SQVTM and CDR2 ANQGSEA. V was pared by 5 bases and J by 4 bases, with 18 bases between. CDR3 sequence: CSVPGTSVGYNEQFF. Here the CDR3 DNA reads TGCAGCGTTCCCGGGACATCGGTGGGGTACAATGAGCAGTTCTTC.

CDR3 sequence reads: CASSPQDGRGETQYF. CDR3 nucleotide sequence: TGTGCCAGCAGCCCCCAGGACGGGAGGGGGGAGACCCAGTACTTC. The V and J genes are TRBV7-2 and TRBJ2-5, with TRBD2 matching over 8 bases. Germline loops: CDR1 SGHTA, CDR2 FQGNSA. The trim removed 5 bases at V and 5 bases at J, leaving 10 bases unmatched. CDR3 length: 15 residues.

This clonotype was recorded many times. V is TRBV28 and J is TRBJ2-7, with TRBD2 identical over 15 bases. CDR3 length: 15 amino acids. The J segment lost 6 bases and the V segment lost 4 bases, leaving 4 bases of the junction unmatched. Germline V gene lookup returns CDR1 MDHEN and CDR2 SYDVKM. The chain's CDR3 is CASSSGTSGRREQYF. The DNA for the CDR3 is TGTGCCAGCAGTTCGGGGACTAGCGGGAGGCGCGAGCAGTACTTC.

This clonotype has ten or more counts. The chain links TRBV10-3 to TRBJ1-1, with unresolved D. Germline CDR1 reads ENHRY; CDR2 reads SYGVKD. The CDR3 consists of 11 residues. CDR3 residues: CAAETNTEAFF. CDR3 nucleotides: TGTGCGGCGGAGACGAACACTGAAGCTTTCTTT.

This clonotype was recorded at least ten times. The J gene is TRBJ2-1, the V gene TRBV6-6; D is unresolved. The CDR3 has 12 amino acids. The V end was cut by 1 base, the J end by 8 bases, with 6 bases between. Germline V gives CDR1 MNHNY, CDR2 SVGAGI (reference sequence). The CDR3 loop reads CASSYYRDEQFF. CDR3 bases: TGTGCCAGCAGTTACTATCGGGATGAGCAGTTCTTC.

The rearrangement links TRBV6-2 or TRBV6-3 to TRBJ1-1; no clear D. In germline, CDR1 is MNHEY, CDR2 SVGEGT. The CDR3 sequence is 13 residues long. V lost 3 bases and J lost 3, with 8 bases in between. The CDR3 DNA follows: TGTGCCAGCAGTTATCAAGTCTACACTGAAGCTTTCTTT. Translation gives CASSYQVYTEAFF.

The chain recombines TRBV6-2 or TRBV6-3 with TRBJ2-1; 7 bases are shared with TRBD1. The ends lost 6 bases at V and 7 bases at J; junction bases unmatched: 6. The germline gives CDR1 MNHEY, CDR2 SVGEGT. The CDR3 contains 13 residues. CDR3 sequence reads: CASRRQGNNEQFF. The CDR3 DNA follows: TGTGCCAGCAGGAGACAGGGTAATAATGAGCAGTTCTTC.

This clonotype was recorded at least ten times. This sequence joins TRBV29-1 and TRBJ2-3, with TRBD2 identical over 11 bases. Germline assignment: CDR1 SQVTM and CDR2 ANQGSEA. CDR3 length: 15 amino acids. Trimming took 8 bases from V and 4 from J; bases not matched to a gene: 11. CDR3 nucleotide sequence: TGCAGCATAAGACCGACTAGCGGGAAGCCAGATACGCAGTATTTT. Translating it yields CSIRPTSGKPDTQYF.

This clonotype was recorded many times. V and J are TRBV7-9 and TRBJ2-3; D gene ambiguous. This CDR3 has 15 amino acids. Germline CDR1 reads SEHNR; CDR2 reads FQNEAQ (reference sequence). Deletions cut 5 bases from V and 0 bases from J, with 12 bases between. CDR3 nucleotides: TGTGCCAGCAGCCACGAAATTGATAGCACAGATACGCAGTATTTT. This sequence encodes CASSHEIDSTDTQYF. The full variable domain, its missing parts supplied by reference TRBV7-9 and TRBJ2-3, is DTGVSQNPRHKITKRGQNVTFRCDPISEHNRLYWYRQTLGQGPEFLTYFQNEAQLEKSRLLSDRFSAERPKGSFSTLEIQRTEQGDSAMYLCASSHEIDSTDTQYFGPGTRLTVL.